The sequence of this T cell receptor beta chain was determined in a study of IL-17A CD8 T cells in psoriatic arthritis synovium. Study-wide context: The study was designed to define the phenotype, molecular profile and function of synovial IL-17A+CD8+ T cells in the pathogenesis of psoriatic arthritis.

About this clone itself: Its cognate antigen has yet to be identified. Qualities for individual bases were not recorded, and no much larger clone is one base off.

Synovial fluid effusions were drawn by aspiration from the actively inflamed joints of psoriatic arthritis patients. Memory CD8+ T cells in synovial fluid were sorted patient by patient into Tc17 (IL-17A+) cells, bulk memory cells and Tc1 (IL-17A-IFNgamma+) cells in order to compare their TCR repertoires. The psoriatic arthritis patients fulfilled the Classification of Psoriatic Arthritis Study Group (CASPAR) criteria. CD45RA-CD27+/- plus CD45RA+CD27- cells were sorted as bulk memory CD8+ T cells. In a few patients with psoriatic arthritis, sorted CD8+ T cell subsets from synovial fluid were put through TCRbeta sequencing. Synovial fluid mononuclear cells were isolated using Lymphoprep and were cryopreserved in liquid nitrogen prior to use. The medium used for cryopreservation had 50% fetal calf serum and approximately 10% dimethyl sulfoxide. The paper as a whole reports these results and caveats: Although most synovial CD8+ subsets stayed polyclonal, some individual clones made up over 5% of the repertoire. Only a few patients were covered by TCR sequencing, and this limited sample size was acknowledged by the authors. Cells were obtained from synovial fluid rather than synovial tissue, because no psoriatic arthritis synovial tissue samples were available.

From a lookup of the germline V gene, CDR1 and CDR2 are SGHRS and YFSETQ. CDR3 length: 15 amino acids, cysteine to phenylalanine. CDR3 DNA is the only sequence kept; it has 45 bases, read in frame from the first base. Trimming removed 4 bases from V and 2 bases from J; the gene matches leave 9 bases unexplained. After DNA extraction (Qiagen), TCRbeta V-D-J rearrangements underwent bias-controlled amplification and then high-throughput sequencing (immunoSEQ; Adaptive Biotech). As for the authors' bioinformatics: The immunoSEQ Analyzer platform was used for sequence-level analysis of productive sequences. Clonality was calculated as 1 minus Pielou's evenness, so values run from 0 (highly polyclonal) up to 1 (monoclonal). How much repertoires overlapped between subsets was quantified with the Morisita index, which goes from 0 (no similarity) to 1 (complete similarity). TCRdb limited this immuneACCESS table to in-frame rearrangements with V and J called. A share of clones is missing; checked studies link under half to unresolved V genes, and the rest is unexplained. V, J and clone size are taken as reported in that table, and D and trimming were inferred from the DNA itself. The sample table contains approximately 2,300 clones; only one count was recorded for 72% of them. Around 14% of the sample is in the top ten clones.

This chain is built from TRBV5-1 and TRBJ2-7; 7 nucleotides in the junction match TRBD2. The source is a human donor with psoriatic arthritis. Input material: memory CD8+ T cells from synovial fluid. Interpreted using the paper, the cell subset or site label stands for: bulk memory CD8+ T cells (CD45RA-CD27+/- and CD45RA+CD27-). The DNA sequence is given as TGCGCCAGCAGCGGGGTACAGCGGGGTACCTACGAGCAGTACTTC. It codes for CASSGVQRGTYEQYF.